The 4 T cell receptor beta chains listed next were all sequenced from one sample in a study of identical twins. One entry per CDR3 protein results from TCRdb running MiXCR on the 5' RACE reads. Of about 240,000 distinct CDR3 sequences listed, roughly a tenth are singletons. The sequenced sample consisted of memory T cells sorted from blood. Every receptor here comes from a man aged 50-59 years in good health.

In this sample, this clonotype turned up a few times. This chain uses TRBV27 with TRBJ2-3; weak D call: TRBD1 (6 bases). The germline V and J ends were trimmed by 5 bases and 1 base, with 13 bases remaining between them. Germline V gene lookup returns CDR1 MNHEY and CDR2 SMNVEV (reference sequence). The CDR3 covers 15 residues. The CDR3, as DNA: TGTGCCAGCAGTCCAGGGGCGAGGGGCACAGATACGCAGTATTTT. This translates into CASSPGARGTDTQYF.

This clonotype occurred a few times. V usage is TRBV7-6 and J usage is TRBJ2-7, with 8 bases lining up with TRBD1. In germline, CDR1 is SGHVS, CDR2 FNYEAQ. The CDR3 covers 15 residues. The J segment lost 3 bases and the V segment lost 4 bases, leaving 8 bases of the junction unmatched. As DNA, the CDR3 is TGTGCCAGCAGCTCCCGACCGGGACAGGACTACGAGCAGTACTTC. The encoded protein is CASSSRPGQDYEQYF.

In its sample, this clonotype was seen many times. V gene TRBV15 combines with J gene TRBJ2-2; no reliable D call. CDR3 length: 14 amino acids. V lost 4 bases, J lost 3 bases, and 9 bases lay in between. The germline V gene has CDR1 LNHNV and CDR2 YYDKDF (reference sequence). The CDR3 DNA is TGTGCCACCAGCAAGGGTCTGGACACCGGGGAGCTGTTTTTT. This codes for CATSKGLDTGELFF.

The genes are TRBV5-5 and TRBJ2-3; D is uncertain. Germline V lookup: CDR1 SGHKS, CDR2 YYEKEE (reference sequence). Trimming took off 1 base at V and 2 bases at J, with 8 bases between the two ends. The CDR3 contains 14 residues. The DNA for the CDR3 is TGTGCCAGCAGCTTGACTACCACCACAGATACGCAGTATTTT. As protein: CASSLTTTTDTQYF.